This passage covers 11 T cell receptor beta chains from one sample sequenced in a study of cytomegalovirus exposure and HLA in healthy donors. A multiplex PCR was run with 60 Vbeta primers and 13 Jbeta primers. The assay was immunoSEQ multiplex PCR, and TCRdb's table has in-frame clones only and misses some. The sample shows 110,000 or so clones, about 79% of them seen only once. Sequencing input: PBMCs. The receptors shown here come from a woman aged 18-30 years in good health and CMV-seronegative.

The rearrangement uses TRBV4-2 and TRBJ1-4; 11 bases are shared with TRBD1. Trimming took 3 bases from V and 6 from J; bases not matched to a gene: 3. Per germline, CDR1 LGHNA and CDR2 YNFKEQ. This CDR3 has 15 residues. CDR3 protein: CASSQSGQGDEKLFF. The DNA of the CDR3 is TGTGCCAGCAGCCAGTCGGGACAGGGGGATGAAAAACTGTTTTTT.

V is TRBV5-4 and J is TRBJ1-2, with a tentative D call TRBD1 (5 bases). The CDR3 sequence is 15 residues long. Germline loops: CDR1 SGHNT, CDR2 YYREEE (reference sequence). V was trimmed by 4 bases and J by 0 bases, leaving 13 bases between them. The CDR3 region has the DNA TGTGCCAGCAGCCCGGGAGGGGCGGCTAACTATGGCTACACCTTC. It specifies CASSPGGAANYGYTF.

The chain has TRBV7-6 and TRBJ2-1; 9 nucleotides line up with TRBD2. The CDR3 contains 20 residues. Unmatched junction bases numbered 14, after V lost 2 bases and J lost 0 bases. Germline V lookup: CDR1 SGHVS, CDR2 FNYEAQ. CDR3 coding DNA: TGTGCCAGCAGCTTATTAGCCCCGGGACTAGCAGTCGGCTCCTACAATGAGCAGTTCTTC. This gives the protein CASSLLAPGLAVGSYNEQFF.

In its sample, this clone was seen once. The chain combines TRBV6-5 with TRBJ2-1; 7 nucleotides line up with TRBD2. The CDR3 is 15 residues long. The germline gives CDR1 MNHEY, CDR2 SVGAGI. The V and J ends lost 6 bases and 3 bases, in that order; junction bases with no gene match: 8. CDR3 loop: CASSPTAGDYNEQFF. In DNA form, the CDR3 reads TGTGCCAGCAGCCCCACTGCGGGGGACTACAATGAGCAGTTCTTC.

V is TRBV4-1 and J is TRBJ1-5; D is uncertain. The V gene lost 4 bases and the J gene lost 3 bases, with 13 bases spanning the gap. The CDR3 length is 15 residues. The germline CDR1 and CDR2 sequences are MGHRA and YSYEKL. DNA of the CDR3: TGCGCCAGCAGCCTAGTAGAGATTACCAATCAGCCCCAGCATTTT. Residues: CASSLVEITNQPQHF.

J is TRBJ2-2 and V is TRBV5-1; no clear D. The V gene lost 1 base and the J gene lost 5 bases, with 12 bases spanning the gap. The germline CDR1 and CDR2 sequences are SGHRS and YFSETQ. This CDR3 spans 15 amino acids. The CDR3 spells CASSLSPPGTGELFF. The CDR3 nucleotides read TGCGCCAGCAGCTTGAGTCCCCCCGGGACCGGGGAGCTGTTTTTT.

This chain uses TRBV9 with TRBJ2-1, with 10 bases matching TRBD2. The V segment lost 3 bases and the J segment 9 bases; nucleotides outside the gene matches: 9. The CDR3 loop spans 15 amino acids. Germline CDR1 and CDR2: SGDLS and YYNGEE. The CDR3 DNA reads TGTGCCAGCAGCGCGGGACTAGCGAGGCTGGGTGAGCAGTTCTTC. It encodes CASSAGLARLGEQFF.

Only a few counts were recorded for this clone. This specimen includes other DNA sequences encoding the same CDR3. The rearrangement uses TRBV7-2 and TRBJ1-2; D perhaps matches TRBD1 (6 bases). Per the germline V gene, CDR1 is SGHTA and CDR2 is FQGNSA. The CDR3 runs to 13 residues. V lost 1 base and J lost 5, with 8 bases in between. As DNA, the CDR3 is TGTGCCAGCAGCTTAGACAGGGTGTATGGCTACACCTTC. Its translation is CASSLDRVYGYTF. The entire variable domain, with the rest obtained from reference TRBV7-2 and TRBJ1-2, is as follows: GAGVSQSPSNKVTEKGKDVELRCDPISGHTALYWYRQSLGQGLEFLIYFQGNSAPDKSGLPSDRFSAERTGGSVSTLTIQRTQQEDSAVYLCASSLDRVYGYTFGSGTRLTVV.

The J gene is TRBJ2-3, the V gene TRBV15; D call uncertain. The length of the CDR3 is 12 residues. Per germline, CDR1 LNHNV and CDR2 YYDKDF (reference sequence). V was pared by 1 base and J by 4 bases, with 3 bases between. CDR3 sequence reads: CATSRGADTQYF. CDR3 DNA sequence: TGTGCCACCAGCAGAGGAGCAGATACGCAGTATTTT.

The V gene is TRBV7-9, the J gene TRBJ1-1; D is unresolved. The V and J ends lost 5 bases and 0 bases respectively, with 7 bases between them. The germline V gene encodes CDR1 SEHNR and CDR2 FQNEAQ (reference sequence). The CDR3 is made up of 13 amino acids. CDR3 in amino acids: CASSPAMNTEAFF. CDR3 DNA: TGTGCCAGCAGCCCCGCGATGAACACTGAAGCTTTCTTT.

V gene TRBV27 combines with J gene TRBJ2-7; D gene uncertain. There are 13 residues in the CDR3. Per germline, CDR1 MNHEY and CDR2 SMNVEV (reference sequence). V was pared by 1 base and J by 1 base, with 5 bases between. Here the CDR3 DNA reads TGTGCCAGCAGTTTATGGCCTTCCTACGAGCAGTACTTC. It is translated as CASSLWPSYEQYF.